This T cell receptor (beta chain) was observed in a study of read filtering for tumor transcriptome and immune sequencing. Study-level information: RNA-seq yielded only 85 to 1273 TCR reads, IR-seq about 3.5 to 10.27 million.

At least ten counts were recorded for this clonotype. Its antigen is still unknown. General study results and limits: This fraction held mixed bone marrow immune cells after CD138-negative sorting. Compared with RNA-seq, IR-seq gave much higher clonotype depth and reliability.

Molecular barcoded adaptors covering alpha/delta and beta/gamma chains were used on 400 to 450 ng RNA. TCRdb fed the reads into MiXCR, producing one record per CDR3 protein. The data contain under 80,000 distinct CDR3 sequences, around 21% of them singletons. The sequencing sample was made of a population of CD138-negative cells sorted from bone marrow. The TCR originated in a donor at least 40 years old with multiple myeloma.

The CDR3 region is CASSLATEQYF. The CDR3 region has the DNA TGTGCCAGCAGCTTAGCGACGGAGCAGTACTTC. This chain uses TRBV7-9 with TRBJ2-7; D is unclear. Trimming cost V 0 bases and J 7 bases, with 4 bases left between them. This CDR3 has 11 amino acids. Germline CDR1 SEHNR, CDR2 FQNEAQ (reference sequence).